The next 18 T cell receptor beta chains were all read from a single sample in a study of shared clonotypes between healthy human individuals. Here immunoSEQ multiplex PCR was the method, and the copy in TCRdb shows in-frame clones only, minus some. This table has 2 million or so clones, 90% to 95% appearing once. Sequencing was done on a sample of naive CD4+ T cells sorted from blood. Subset: CD45RA+ positively selected. The source is a young man in good health.

The chain joins TRBV28 to TRBJ2-3, with D possibly matching TRBD2 (5 bases). CDR1 and CDR2 (germline): MDHEN, SYDVKM. The V end lost 3 bases, the J end lost 0 bases, and 13 bases lay between the germline ends. CDR3 length: 16 amino acids. The chain's CDR3 is CASSFLGRLSTDTQYF. CDR3 DNA sequence: TGTGCCAGCAGTTTTCTGGGAAGACTAAGCACAGATACGCAGTATTTT.

This clone was seen a single time. This same CDR3 is encoded by further DNA sequences in the sample. The chain carries TRBV6-6 and TRBJ2-2; D unclear. CDR3 length: 12 amino acids. CDR1 and CDR2 from the germline V gene are MNHNY and SVGAGI (reference sequence). Trimming removed 1 base at V and 7 bases at J, with 4 bases between. The CDR3 loop reads CASSYLSGELFF. The CDR3 DNA reads TGTGCCAGCAGTTACTTGAGCGGGGAGCTGTTTTTT.

The genes are TRBV18 and TRBJ1-1; D possibly corresponds to TRBD1 (5 bases). The CDR3 loop spans 13 amino acids. The germline CDR1 and CDR2 sequences are KGHSH and LQKENI. The germline V and J ends were trimmed by 2 bases and 6 bases, with 10 bases remaining between them. The CDR3 protein is CASSPSGSSEAFF. As DNA, the CDR3 is TGTGCCAGCTCACCATCAGGGAGCTCTGAAGCTTTCTTT.

The chain couples TRBV10-3 to TRBJ2-7; D possibly corresponds to TRBD1 (6 bases). The V end lost 7 bases, the J end lost 5 bases, and 15 bases lay between the germline ends. The length of the CDR3 is 13 residues. The V gene's germline CDR1 is ENHRY and CDR2 SYGVKD. The CDR3 here is CAINWGPNDEQYF. CDR3 bases: TGTGCCATCAATTGGGGGCCGAACGACGAGCAGTACTTC.

V usage is TRBV5-1 and J usage is TRBJ1-3; 8 bases are a match to TRBD1. V lost 0 bases and J lost 0; bases outside the gene matches: 2. Germline assignment: CDR1 SGHRS and CDR2 YFSETQ. The CDR3 loop spans 16 amino acids. This CDR3 is CASSLGDRNSGNTIYF. The CDR3 DNA sequence: TGCGCCAGCAGCTTGGGGGACAGGAACTCTGGAAACACCATATATTTT.

The chain combines TRBV10-1 with TRBJ2-2; D gene ambiguous. In germline, CDR1 is WNHNN, CDR2 SYGVQD (reference sequence). With 7 bases removed from V and 6 bases from J, the gap between germline ends came to 15 bases. This CDR3 region has 14 residues. CDR3 loop: CASTANGVSGELFF. Written as DNA, the CDR3 is TGCGCCAGCACCGCTAATGGGGTTTCCGGGGAGCTGTTTTTT.

The CDR3 region has the DNA TGTGCTAGTGTTATGGGGGACAGCACCTACGAGCAGTACTTC. Translating it yields CASVMGDSTYEQYF. The chain combines TRBV12-5 with TRBJ2-7; 7 bases map to TRBD1. Unmatched junction bases numbered 8, after V lost 7 bases and J lost 2 bases. The CDR3 extends over 14 amino acids. Germline V gene lookup returns CDR1 LGHNT and CDR2 FRNRAP.

This chain uses TRBV10-2 with TRBJ2-1; the D is unclear. Trimming took off 11 bases at V and 0 bases at J, with 8 bases between the two ends. This CDR3 region has 12 residues. The germline V gene has CDR1 WSHSY and CDR2 SAAADI. The CDR3 reads CASSFSYNEQFF. In DNA, the CDR3 is TGCGCCTCCTCCTTCTCCTACAATGAGCAGTTCTTC.

The chain recombines TRBV5-8 with TRBJ2-3; 7 bases agree with TRBD1. The J segment lost 6 bases and the V segment lost 6 bases, leaving 13 bases of the junction unmatched. CDR3 length equals 15 residues. Per germline, CDR1 SGHTS and CDR2 YDEGEE. The CDR3 is CASTYQGQKSDTQYF. CDR3 in DNA: TGTGCCAGCACCTATCAGGGACAGAAATCGGATACGCAGTATTTT.

This sequence joins TRBV19 and TRBJ1-5; weak D call: TRBD1 (6 bases). The CDR3 is 16 amino acids. V lost 2 bases to trimming and J lost 4 bases, with 15 bases between them. The germline V gene has CDR1 LNHDA and CDR2 SQIVND (reference sequence). The CDR3 bases are TGTGCCAGTAGTATAATACTCAGGGGCAGTAATCAGCCCCAGCATTTT. Amino acids: CASSIILRGSNQPQHF.

The V call is TRBV6-5, the J call TRBJ1-4; TRBD1 is a possible D gene (5 bases). The germline V gene encodes CDR1 MNHEY and CDR2 SVGAGI. With 9 bases removed from V and 5 bases from J, the gap between germline ends came to 7 bases. The CDR3 sequence is 11 residues long. CDR3 nucleotide sequence: TGTGCCAGTCGACAGAATGAAAAACTGTTTTTT. Translating gives CASRQNEKLFF.

This clone was recorded at least ten times. This chain links TRBV5-1 with TRBJ2-7, with D maybe TRBD1 (5 bases). The germline V and J ends were trimmed by 1 base and 2 bases, with 16 bases remaining between them. Germline loops: CDR1 SGHRS, CDR2 YFSETQ. The CDR3 has 16 residues. CDR3 coding DNA: TGCGCCAGCAGCTTGACTGGACAAAGTATGCCCTACGAGCAGTACTTC. Its protein is CASSLTGQSMPYEQYF.

J is TRBJ2-1 and V is TRBV7-2; 8 bases fit TRBD2. This CDR3 contains 14 residues. Germline V gene data show CDR1 as SGHTA and CDR2 as FQGNSA. Trimming removed 5 bases from V and 8 bases from J; junction bases left unmatched: 8. As DNA, the CDR3 is TGTGCCAGCAGCCCTCCGGGACTAGTCTATGAGCAGTTCTTC. The encoded protein is CASSPPGLVYEQFF.

CDR3 sequence (DNA): TGCGCCAGCAGCCTTCGGAGGTACCCAACCACAGATACGCAGTATTTT. Residues: CASSLRRYPTTDTQYF. The genes are TRBV5-1 and TRBJ2-3, with a tentative D call TRBD2 (5 bases). In germline, CDR1 is SGHRS, CDR2 YFSETQ. CDR3 length: 16 residues. With 4 bases removed from V and 2 bases from J, the gap between germline ends came to 17 bases.

The chain joins TRBV30 to TRBJ2-3; no clear D gene. The germline gives CDR1 GTSNPN, CDR2 SVGIG (reference sequence). V dropped 0 bases and J dropped 5 bases, with 12 bases sitting between them. This CDR3 comprises 14 residues. In nucleotides, the CDR3 is TGTGCCTGGAGTGTCTGGCAGCTCAGAGATACGCAGTATTTT. This sequence encodes CAWSVWQLRDTQYF.

This clone was detected only once. This rearrangement joins TRBV11-2 to TRBJ2-2, with 9 bases lining up with TRBD2. This CDR3 comprises 16 residues. Germline V gene data show CDR1 as SGHAT and CDR2 as FQNNGV. With V trimmed by 3 bases and J by 2 bases, 4 bases remained unmatched. In DNA, the CDR3 is TGTGCCAGCAGCTTGTTAGCGGGAGTAAACACCGGGGAGCTGTTTTTT. Translating it yields CASSLLAGVNTGELFF. Combining the CDR3 with reference TRBV11-2 and TRBJ2-2 gives the whole variable domain EAGVAQSPRYKIIEKRQSVAFWCNPISGHATLYWYQQILGQGPKLLIQFQNNGVVDDSQLPKDRFSAERLKGVDSTLKIQPAKLEDSAVYLCASSLLAGVNTGELFFGEGSRLTVL.

The chain is built from TRBV7-9 and TRBJ2-7, with 8 bases identical to TRBD1. Germline V CDR1 and CDR2: SEHNR, FQNEAQ (reference sequence). The CDR3 is made up of 16 amino acids. V lost 0 bases and J lost 3; bases outside the gene matches: 7. The chain's CDR3 is CASSLAPTGVIYEQYF. The CDR3 bases are TGTGCCAGCAGCTTAGCGCCGACAGGGGTAATCTACGAGCAGTACTTC.

This sequence joins TRBV7-2 and TRBJ2-1; tentatively, D is TRBD2 (6 bases). Trimming took 3 bases from V and 2 from J, leaving 11 bases between them. The CDR3 length is 15 residues. Germline V lookup: CDR1 SGHTA, CDR2 FQGNSA. CDR3 protein: CASSLNLATYNEQFF. The CDR3 nucleotides read TGTGCCAGCAGCTTGAATCTAGCGACCTACAATGAGCAGTTCTTC.